The present T cell receptor beta chain was sequenced within a study of T-cell reconstitution after alpha-beta-depleted transplantation in children. V was trimmed by 1 base and J by 6 bases, leaving 25 bases between them. CDR1 is SGHDN, CDR2 FVKESK, per germline. The CDR3 is 18 amino acids. The TCRbeta library incorporated unique molecular identifiers. MiXCR, applied by TCRdb to the PCR reads, yields one record per CDR3 protein. There are some 500,000 distinct CDR3 sequences in the sample; 15% to 20% occur only once, and over 3% lies in the top ten. This clonotype was picked up many times. The chain combines TRBV14 with TRBJ2-7; tentative D call: TRBD2 (5 bases). This sample comprised PBMCs from the stem cell graft donor, obtained from the stem cell graft. This clonotype originated in a human donor who donated a stem cell graft to a child with acute lymphoblastic leukemia. This chain's CDR3 is CASSQGVLRASIVSEQYF. CDR3 nucleotides: TGTGCCAGCAGCCAAGGGGTGTTGAGGGCTAGTATCGTGAGCGAGCAGTACTTC.